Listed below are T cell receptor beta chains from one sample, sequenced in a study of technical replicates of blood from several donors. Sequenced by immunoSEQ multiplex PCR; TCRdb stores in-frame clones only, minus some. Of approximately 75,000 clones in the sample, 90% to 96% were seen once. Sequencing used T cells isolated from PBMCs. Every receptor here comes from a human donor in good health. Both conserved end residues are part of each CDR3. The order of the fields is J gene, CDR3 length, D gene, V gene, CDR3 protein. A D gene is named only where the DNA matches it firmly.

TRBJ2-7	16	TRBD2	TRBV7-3	CASSLYQREILDEQYF
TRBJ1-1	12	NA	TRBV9	CASSVGGLEAFF
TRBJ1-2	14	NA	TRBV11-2	CASSPFSGPYGYTF
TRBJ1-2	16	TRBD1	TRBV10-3	CAISAEGRGLNYGYTF
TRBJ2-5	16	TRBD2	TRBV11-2	CASSLVLAGGIETQYF
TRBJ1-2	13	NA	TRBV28	CASVDRPNYGYTF
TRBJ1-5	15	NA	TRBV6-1	CASTQGIGSNQPQHF
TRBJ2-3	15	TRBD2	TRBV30	CAWSPSAGGRDTQYF
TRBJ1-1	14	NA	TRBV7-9	CARTRHIKNTEAFF
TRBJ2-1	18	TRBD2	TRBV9	CASSALAGVNLHYNEQFF
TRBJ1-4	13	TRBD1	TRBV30	CAWRGTEGEKLFF
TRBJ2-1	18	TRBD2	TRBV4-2	CASSHLAGLSFTYNEQFF
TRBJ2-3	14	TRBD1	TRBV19	CASTTGQGKNTQYF
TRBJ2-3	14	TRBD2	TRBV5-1	CASRVLAGADTQYF
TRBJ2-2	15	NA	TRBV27	CASSSGFFSSGELFF
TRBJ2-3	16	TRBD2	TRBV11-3	CASSLGLAGSTDTQYF
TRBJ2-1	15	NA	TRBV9	CASSVARTAYNEQFF
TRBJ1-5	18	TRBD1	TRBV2	CASSVRWWDRGDNQPQHF
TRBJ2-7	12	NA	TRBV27	CASTSGSYEQYF
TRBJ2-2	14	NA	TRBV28	CASSQPQDSGELFF
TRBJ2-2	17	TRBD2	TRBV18	CASSPGLAGSNTGELFF
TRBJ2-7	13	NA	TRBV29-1	CSVEEDTTYEQYF
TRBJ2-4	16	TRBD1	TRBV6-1	CASSEGTGYGKNIQYF
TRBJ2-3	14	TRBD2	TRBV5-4	CASSSAGVTDTQYF
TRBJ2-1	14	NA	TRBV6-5	CASSYTLGGNEQFF
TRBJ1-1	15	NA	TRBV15	CATSTTPREGWKAFF
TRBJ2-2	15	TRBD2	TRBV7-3	CASSRLAGVGGELFF
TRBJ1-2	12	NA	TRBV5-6	CASSRTAYGYTF
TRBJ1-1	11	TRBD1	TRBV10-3	CAISGGTEAFF
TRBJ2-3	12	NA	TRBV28	CASRVAADTQYF
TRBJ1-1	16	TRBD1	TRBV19	CASSGNGQGLNTEAFF
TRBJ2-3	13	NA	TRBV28	CASSLHLVDTQYF
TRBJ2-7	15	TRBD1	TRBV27	CASRLGTGHFYEQYF
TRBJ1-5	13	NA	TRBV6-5	CASSYSLDQPQHF
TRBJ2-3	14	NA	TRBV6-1	CASSEVYRPDTQYF
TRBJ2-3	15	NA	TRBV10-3	CAIRDSGIRTDTQYF
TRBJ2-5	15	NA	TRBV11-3	CASSLAGGIQETQYF
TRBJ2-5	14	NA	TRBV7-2	CASSPSPGAETQYF
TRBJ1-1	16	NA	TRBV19	CASSIPLGRMNTEAFF
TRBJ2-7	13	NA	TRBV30	CAWSVRRPYEQYF
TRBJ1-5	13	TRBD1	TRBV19	CASTTGGGQPQHF
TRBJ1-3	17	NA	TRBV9	CASSVTSVQGSGNTIYF
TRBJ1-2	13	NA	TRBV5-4	CASSPGGSYGYTF
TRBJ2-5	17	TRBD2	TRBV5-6	CASSSTSGRAWQETQYF
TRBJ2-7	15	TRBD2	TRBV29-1	CSVEETSGSSSEQYF
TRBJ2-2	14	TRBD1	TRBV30	CAWTGDRYTGELFF
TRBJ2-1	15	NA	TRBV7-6	CASSSGWVKYNEQFF
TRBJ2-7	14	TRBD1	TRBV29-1	CSVEVRAGGYEQYF
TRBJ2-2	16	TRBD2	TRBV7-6	CASGEGLAGVVGELFF
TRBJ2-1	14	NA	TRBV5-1	CASSLNRANNEQFF